Listed here are 24 T cell receptor beta chains from one sample, sequenced in a study of cytomegalovirus exposure and HLA in healthy donors. Produced via immunoSEQ multiplex PCR; TCRdb's table is partial and in-frame only. The table records around 170,000 clones, more than 70% of them present only once. The sample was PBMCs. These receptors all stem from a man between 18 and 29 years old in good health and CMV-seronegative.

The chain recombines TRBV15 with TRBJ1-1; 9 bases agree with TRBD1. Germline V gene sequence: CDR1 LNHNV, CDR2 YYDKDF (reference sequence). J was trimmed by 3 bases and V by 4 bases; bases with no gene match: 9. CDR3 length: 16 residues. The CDR3 sequence is CATSKPGQGADTEAFF. In DNA, the CDR3 is TGTGCCACCAGCAAGCCGGGACAGGGCGCGGACACTGAAGCTTTCTTT.

This chain joins TRBV2 and TRBJ2-3; the D gene is possibly TRBD2 (5 bases). The germline V gene encodes CDR1 SNHLY and CDR2 FYNNEI. CDR3 length equals 13 residues. Trimming removed 5 bases from V and 14 bases from J, with 20 bases in between. This chain's CDR3 is CASSPRARNGGYF. The DNA for the CDR3 is TGTGCCAGCAGTCCGAGGGCGAGAAACGGCGGGTATTTT.

The gene calls are TRBV14 and TRBJ1-6; D not resolved. The ends were cut back, 0 bases at V and 0 bases at J, with 9 bases in the middle. The CDR3 consists of 17 residues. From germline, CDR1 is SGHDN and CDR2 FVKESK. The CDR3 sequence is CASSQDWSSSYNSPLHF. In nucleotides, the CDR3 is TGTGCCAGCAGCCAAGATTGGTCGAGCTCCTATAATTCACCCCTCCACTTT.

The chain is built from TRBV14 and TRBJ2-3; D not resolved. The germline CDR1 and CDR2 sequences are SGHDN and FVKESK. V was cut by 2 bases and J by 2 bases, with 11 bases left in between. The CDR3 totals 15 residues. CDR3 amino acids: CASSQLQWSTDTQYF. In nucleotides, the CDR3 is TGTGCCAGCAGCCAACTACAGTGGTCCACAGATACGCAGTATTTT.

The V gene is TRBV6-5, the J gene TRBJ1-5; possibly TRBD1 for D (5 bases). The CDR3 is made up of 15 amino acids. V was pared by 5 bases and J by 4 bases, with 15 bases between. Germline V gene sequence: CDR1 MNHEY, CDR2 SVGAGI. CDR3 loop: CASSNRGGLNQPQHF. The CDR3 DNA sequence: TGTGCCAGCAGTAACCGGGGGGGTCTGAATCAGCCCCAGCATTTT.

The chain links TRBV14 to TRBJ2-3, with TRBD1 as a possible D gene (5 bases). With 2 bases removed from V and 4 bases from J, the gap between germline ends came to 7 bases. The CDR3 is 13 residues long. CDR1 is SGHDN and CDR2 is FVKESK in the germline V gene. The CDR3 bases are TGTGCCAGCAGCCAATTCAGGGCAGATACGCAGTATTTT. This translates into CASSQFRADTQYF.

This chain uses TRBV18 with TRBJ2-5; the D gene is possibly TRBD1 (6 bases). Germline lookup yields CDR1 KGHSH and CDR2 LQKENI. Between the trimmed V and J ends, which lost 3 bases and 3 bases, there was a span of 8 bases. This CDR3 has 13 residues. CDR3 sequence reads: CASSPNREETQYF. DNA of the CDR3: TGTGCCAGCTCACCTAACAGGGAAGAGACCCAGTACTTC.

The V and J genes are TRBV14 and TRBJ1-3, with a possible D match to TRBD1 (6 bases). CDR1 and CDR2 (germline): SGHDN, FVKESK. The CDR3 is 15 residues long. V was cut by 4 bases and J by 2 bases, with 12 bases left in between. The CDR3: CASSPTGLTGNTIYF. The CDR3 bases are TGTGCCAGCAGCCCGACAGGCCTAACTGGAAACACCATATATTTT.

The sample holds one count of this clone. This rearrangement joins TRBV7-8 to TRBJ2-7, with D perhaps matching TRBD2 (5 bases). Germline CDR1 and CDR2: SGHVS and FQNEAQ. Trimming stripped 5 bases from V and 2 bases from J, with 13 bases between. The CDR3 loop spans 14 amino acids. The CDR3 nucleotides are TGTGCCAGCAGCCAGGCGGGCAGCGCCTACGAGCAGTACGTC. Its translation: CASSQAGSAYEQYV.

The chain combines TRBV5-1 with TRBJ1-6; unclear D gene. Trimming shortened V by 4 bases and J by 5 bases, and 10 bases separated the two germline ends. Germline values: CDR1 SGHRS, CDR2 YFSETQ. There are 14 residues in the CDR3. The CDR3 loop is CASSIDGNNSPLHF. The CDR3 DNA is TGCGCCAGCAGCATAGATGGTAATAATTCACCCCTCCACTTT.

The chain combines TRBV5-6 with TRBJ2-1; TRBD2 aligns across 10 bases. CDR3 size: 12 residues. V dropped 2 bases and J dropped 10; count of bases not matched to a gene: 0. Germline lookup yields CDR1 SGHDT and CDR2 YYEEEE. The CDR3 DNA reads as TGTGCCAGCAGCTTTAGCGGGGGGGAGCAGTTCTTC. Amino acids: CASSFSGGEQFF.

The V and J genes are TRBV2 and TRBJ1-3; TRBD1 might be the D (6 bases). Germline V gene sequence: CDR1 SNHLY, CDR2 FYNNEI. The CDR3 runs to 14 residues. Trimming took 6 bases from V and 3 from J, leaving 12 bases between them. The CDR3 DNA reads as TGTGCCAGCAGATACGGACAGAGTGGAAACACCATATATTTT. Translation gives CASRYGQSGNTIYF. The full variable domain, completed using reference TRBV2 and TRBJ1-3, is EPEVTQTPSHQVTQMGQEVILRCVPISNHLYFYWYRQILGQKVEFLVSFYNNEISEKSEIFDDQFSVERPDGSNFTLKIRSTKLEDSAMYFCASRYGQSGNTIYFGEGSWLTVV.

The rearrangement links TRBV5-6 to TRBJ1-3; no clear D. Germline assignment: CDR1 SGHDT and CDR2 YYEEEE. Trimming removed 0 bases from V and 4 bases from J, with 11 bases in between. CDR3 length: 15 residues. CDR3: CASSLERDGGNTIYF. The CDR3 DNA follows: TGTGCCAGCAGCTTGGAGCGAGACGGGGGAAACACCATATATTTT.

The gene calls are TRBV30 and TRBJ1-2, with D perhaps TRBD1 (6 bases). Germline CDR1 is GTSNPN and CDR2 is SVGIG (reference sequence). This CDR3 comprises 16 residues. The V and J ends lost 5 bases and 4 bases respectively, with 23 bases between them. The CDR3 DNA is TGTGCCTGGTCAAAGGGGGGGGGCGACCCCTCCTATGGCTACACCTTC. Protein sequence: CAWSKGGGDPSYGYTF.

The chain links TRBV28 to TRBJ1-1, with D perhaps matching TRBD1 (5 bases). This CDR3 region has 13 residues. Trimming pared 5 bases from V and 11 bases from J, leaving 18 bases between. The V gene's germline CDR1 is MDHEN and CDR2 SYDVKM. CDR3 loop: CASSVPADTKAFF. In DNA form, the CDR3 reads TGTGCCAGCAGTGTACCCGCGGACACAAAGGCTTTCTTT.

This clone was seen a few times. The rearrangement links TRBV19 to TRBJ2-2; 7 nucleotides match TRBD2. J was trimmed by 6 bases and V by 5 bases; bases with no gene match: 12. Germline-derived CDR1 and CDR2 are LNHDA and SQIVND (reference sequence). The CDR3 runs 16 residues. CDR3 protein: CASSLSPAGVSGELFF. The CDR3 nucleotides read TGTGCCAGTAGTCTCTCCCCGGCGGGGGTATCCGGGGAGCTGTTTTTT.

J is TRBJ2-1 and V is TRBV5-1; D might be TRBD2 (6 bases). With 3 bases removed from V and 8 bases from J, the gap between germline ends came to 24 bases. Germline loops: CDR1 SGHRS, CDR2 YFSETQ. This CDR3 contains 17 residues. For the CDR3, the DNA is TGCGCCAGCAGCTCGACTGGGGTGGGACTCCGGCTCGATGAGCAGTTCTTC. Translating gives CASSSTGVGLRLDEQFF. Full variable domain (missing parts from reference TRBV5-1 and TRBJ2-1): KAGVTQTPRYLIKTRGQQVTLSCSPISGHRSVSWYQQTPGQGLQFLFEYFSETQRNKGNFPGRFSGRQFSNSRSEMNVSTLELGDSALYLCASSSTGVGLRLDEQFFGPGTRLTVL.

The chain is built from TRBV9 and TRBJ1-2; a weak D match, TRBD1 (5 bases). The germline V and J ends were trimmed by 5 bases and 7 bases, with 21 bases remaining between them. CDR1 is SGDLS and CDR2 is YYNGEE in the germline V gene. The CDR3 has 15 residues. CDR3 nucleotides: TGTGCCAGCAGGCTCGCTTCGGCGGGGGAACGTGGCTACACCTTC. Translated: CASRLASAGERGYTF.

The table lists this clone with a count of one. The chain couples TRBV28 to TRBJ1-1; TRBD1 is a possible D gene (6 bases). Germline V CDR1 and CDR2: MDHEN, SYDVKM. The CDR3 is 15 residues long. Trimming removed 3 bases from V and 1 base from J, with 12 bases in between. The CDR3 DNA is TGTGCCAGCAGTTTGCCGACAGGATCGAACACTGAAGCTTTCTTT. This sequence encodes CASSLPTGSNTEAFF. Variable domain in full (rest from reference TRBV28 and TRBJ1-1): DVKVTQSSRYLVKRTGEKVFLECVQDMDHENMFWYRQDPGLGLRLIYFSYDVKMKEKGDIPEGYSVSREKKERFSLILESASTNQTSMYLCASSLPTGSNTEAFFGQGTRLTVV.

The genes are TRBV18 and TRBJ1-5, with D unclear. V dropped 1 base and J dropped 0 bases, with 10 bases sitting between them. The CDR3 consists of 16 residues. Germline values: CDR1 KGHSH, CDR2 LQKENI. The CDR3 bases are TGTGCCAGCTCACCACGAGAGGGATTTAGCAATCAGCCCCAGCATTTT. The encoded protein is CASSPREGFSNQPQHF.

The chain recombines TRBV5-1 with TRBJ1-5; 9 bases line up with TRBD1. Germline trimming cut 0 bases from V and 2 bases from J; bases unmatched to any gene: 9. Germline V gene sequence: CDR1 SGHRS, CDR2 YFSETQ. This CDR3 has 18 amino acids. This CDR3 is CASSLGDREREGNQPQHF. The DNA for the CDR3 is TGCGCCAGCAGCTTGGGGGACAGGGAGCGAGAAGGCAATCAGCCCCAGCATTTT.

The J gene is TRBJ2-3, the V gene TRBV13; D might be TRBD2 (5 bases). This CDR3 is built from 14 residues. CDR1 and CDR2 (germline): PRHDT, FYEKMQ (reference sequence). Trimming shortened V by 4 bases and J by 1 base, and 9 bases separated the two germline ends. CDR3 bases: TGTGCCAGCAGCTCCCGGACTCGCACAGATACGCAGTATTTT. Protein sequence: CASSSRTRTDTQYF.

The V and J genes are TRBV13 and TRBJ2-7; 16 nucleotides match TRBD2. V lost 3 bases, J lost 3 bases, and 2 bases stayed unmatched. Germline-derived CDR1 and CDR2 are PRHDT and FYEKMQ (reference sequence). The CDR3 sequence is 16 residues long. This chain's CDR3 is CASSLGLAGGHYEQYF. Here the CDR3 DNA reads TGTGCCAGCAGCTTGGGACTAGCGGGAGGGCACTACGAGCAGTACTTC.

This chain connects TRBV5-1 to TRBJ2-5; D may be TRBD1 (6 bases). Germline V gives CDR1 SGHRS, CDR2 YFSETQ. V lost 6 bases and J 2 bases, leaving 11 bases between the germline ends. The CDR3 sequence is 13 residues long. For the CDR3, the DNA is TGCGCCAGCACACGGGACACACAAGAGACCCAGTACTTC. Translation gives CASTRDTQETQYF.